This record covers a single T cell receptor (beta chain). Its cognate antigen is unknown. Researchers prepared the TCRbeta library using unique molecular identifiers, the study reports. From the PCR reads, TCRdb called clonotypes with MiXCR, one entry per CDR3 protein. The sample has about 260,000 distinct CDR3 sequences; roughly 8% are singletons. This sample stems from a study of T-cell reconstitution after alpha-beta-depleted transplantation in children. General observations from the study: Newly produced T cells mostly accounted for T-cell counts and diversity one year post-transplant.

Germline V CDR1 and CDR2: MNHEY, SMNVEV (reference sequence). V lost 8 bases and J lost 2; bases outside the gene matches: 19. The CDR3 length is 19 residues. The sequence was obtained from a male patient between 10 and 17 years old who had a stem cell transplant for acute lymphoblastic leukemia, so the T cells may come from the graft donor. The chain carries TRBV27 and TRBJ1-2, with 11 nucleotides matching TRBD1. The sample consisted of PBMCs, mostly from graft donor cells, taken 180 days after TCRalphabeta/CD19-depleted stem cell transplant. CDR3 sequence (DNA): TGTGCCAGCTATGGTCTTTCAACCGGGACAGGGGGTTCAAACTATGGCTACACCTTC. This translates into CASYGLSTGTGGSNYGYTF.